These 19 T cell receptor beta chains came from one sample sequenced in a study of blood T cell repertoires in COVID-19. TCRdb keeps only in-frame clones here, not all; method: immunoSEQ multiplex PCR. The profile shows approximately 310,000 clones, about nine tenths of them singletons. Sample: peripheral blood. The receptors shown here come from a man aged 45-60 years with active or convalescent COVID-19.

The chain couples TRBV4-2 to TRBJ2-1; 7 bases agree with TRBD2. V was pared by 0 bases and J by 3 bases, with 5 bases of the junction left unmatched. The CDR3 runs 16 residues. Germline loops: CDR1 LGHNA, CDR2 YNFKEQ. For the CDR3, the DNA is TGTGCCAGCAGCCAAGACGCTAGCGGAAACTACAATGAGCAGTTCTTC. Its protein is CASSQDASGNYNEQFF.

This chain connects TRBV10-3 to TRBJ1-2, with D maybe TRBD1 (5 bases). Trimming took off 4 bases at V and 7 bases at J, with 19 bases between the two ends. The CDR3 spans 15 residues. The V gene's germline CDR1 is ENHRY and CDR2 SYGVKD. The CDR3, as DNA: TGTGCCATCAGTGTTGGGGGGAACTTCGTGGGTGGCTACACCTTC. This translates into CAISVGGNFVGGYTF.

The rearrangement links TRBV19 to TRBJ1-5, with D possibly matching TRBD1 (5 bases). The V end was cut by 7 bases, the J end by 1 base, with 17 bases between. This CDR3 spans 16 amino acids. CDR1 and CDR2 (germline): LNHDA, SQIVND (reference sequence). In nucleotides, the CDR3 is TGTGCCAGTACCTCGGACGGGGGTTACAGCAATCAGCCCCAGCATTTT. Translating it yields CASTSDGGYSNQPQHF.

V gene TRBV6-4 combines with J gene TRBJ2-3; 11 bases are a match to TRBD2. V shed 6 bases, J shed 6 bases, and the junction held 8 bases outside the gene matches. The germline CDR1 and CDR2 sequences are MRHNA and SNTAGT. The CDR3 is 15 amino acids. The CDR3 sequence: CASSLTSGGADTQYF. The CDR3 DNA reads as TGTGCCAGCAGCCTTACTAGCGGGGGAGCGGATACGCAGTATTTT.

The count of this clone is one. The chain recombines TRBV4-3 with TRBJ1-1, with 11 bases that match TRBD1. There are 18 residues in the CDR3. Looked up from germline, CDR1 is LGHNA and CDR2 is YSLEER. With V trimmed by 8 bases and J by 0 bases, 14 bases remained unmatched. CDR3 protein: CASRYQIGTGGLNTEAFF. CDR3 sequence (DNA): TGCGCCAGCCGCTACCAAATAGGGACAGGGGGTCTGAACACTGAAGCTTTCTTT.

In its sample, this clone was seen once. The chain has TRBV28 and TRBJ1-1; possible D gene TRBD1, 6 bases. The CDR3 covers 12 residues. Trimming removed 7 bases at V and 5 bases at J, with 11 bases between. Germline CDR1 and CDR2: MDHEN and SYDVKM. The CDR3 coding sequence is TGTGCCAGCAAAACAGGGCTTACTGAAGCTTTCTTT. It yields the protein CASKTGLTEAFF.

This chain links TRBV4-1 with TRBJ2-2; 14 nucleotides agree with TRBD2. Germline CDR1 is MGHRA and CDR2 is YSYEKL. The V segment lost 3 bases and the J segment 5 bases; nucleotides outside the gene matches: 8. There are 18 residues in the CDR3. The CDR3 sequence is CASSQGGLAGVGTGELFF. As DNA, the CDR3 is TGCGCCAGCAGCCAGGGGGGACTAGCGGGAGTCGGGACCGGGGAGCTGTTTTTT.

This chain joins TRBV4-3 and TRBJ1-5, with D possibly matching TRBD1 (6 bases). Deletions cut 3 bases from V and 7 bases from J, with 25 bases between. CDR1 LGHNA and CDR2 YSLEER come from the germline V gene. The CDR3 spans 18 residues. The CDR3 loop reads CASSQKTVTRGNGQPQHF. The CDR3 coding sequence is TGCGCCAGCAGCCAGAAAACCGTAACGAGGGGGAACGGGCAGCCCCAGCATTTT.

The rearrangement links TRBV10-1 to TRBJ2-1, with D uncertain. This CDR3 region has 14 residues. CDR1 is WNHNN and CDR2 is SYGVQD in the germline V gene (reference sequence). The V and J ends lost 4 bases and 5 bases respectively, with 12 bases between them. CDR3 sequence (DNA): TGCGCCAGCAGTGGACGACTGACCGACAATGAGCAGTTCTTC. It is translated as CASSGRLTDNEQFF.

The chain combines TRBV2 with TRBJ2-7, with D perhaps matching TRBD2 (5 bases). This CDR3 region has 14 residues. The germline CDR1 and CDR2 sequences are SNHLY and FYNNEI. Trimming cost V 7 bases and J 4 bases, with 17 bases left between them. The chain's CDR3 is CASNPPGSRYEQYF. CDR3 sequence (DNA): TGTGCCAGCAATCCCCCGGGGTCGAGGTACGAGCAGTACTTC.

This chain joins TRBV6-6 and TRBJ2-5; 8 bases line up with TRBD2. The length of the CDR3 is 17 residues. Per the germline V gene, CDR1 is MNHNY and CDR2 is SVGAGI (reference sequence). V shed 6 bases, J shed 2 bases, and the junction held 14 bases outside the gene matches. The CDR3 DNA follows: TGTGCCAGCAGACGACTCTGGGTAACTAGCGGACAAGAGACCCAGTACTTC. Its protein is CASRRLWVTSGQETQYF.

The chain couples TRBV30 to TRBJ2-3, with TRBD2 matching 9 bases. Per the germline V gene, CDR1 is GTSNPN and CDR2 is SVGIG (reference sequence). The CDR3 has 14 amino acids. V was pared by 3 bases and J by 0 bases, with 1 base of the junction left unmatched. The CDR3 DNA follows: TGTGCCTGGAGCAGCGGGAGGAGCACAGATACGCAGTATTTT. The encoded protein is CAWSSGRSTDTQYF. Based on the CDR3 plus reference TRBV30 and TRBJ2-3, the full variable domain is SQTIHQWPATLVQPVGSPLSLECTVEGTSNPNLYWYRQAAGRGLQLLFYSVGIGQISSEVPQNLSASRPQDRQFILSSKKLLLSDSGFYLCAWSSGRSTDTQYFGPGTRLTVL.

This chain links TRBV7-9 with TRBJ2-3, with D tentatively TRBD2 (5 bases). Between the trimmed V and J ends, which lost 1 base and 3 bases, there was a span of 17 bases. Germline CDR1 SEHNR, CDR2 FQNEAQ (reference sequence). This CDR3 has 17 residues. CDR3 nucleotide sequence: TGTGCCAGCAGCTTAGGGGTTAACCGCGGAGGAACAGATACGCAGTATTTT. It encodes CASSLGVNRGGTDTQYF.

The J gene is TRBJ2-1, the V gene TRBV19; TRBD2 matches 13 bases. After removal of 4 bases from V and 10 bases from J, the junction contained 10 bases not matched to a gene. Germline loops: CDR1 LNHDA, CDR2 SQIVND (reference sequence). The CDR3 covers 16 residues. CDR3 amino acids: CASSTGGTSGIIEQFF. For the CDR3, the DNA is TGTGCCAGTAGTACCGGGGGGACTAGCGGGATCATCGAGCAGTTCTTC.

The chain combines TRBV7-9 with TRBJ2-7; D is undetermined. The CDR3 consists of 12 residues. Germline CDR1 SEHNR, CDR2 FQNEAQ (reference sequence). V was trimmed by 3 bases and J by 6 bases, leaving 9 bases between them. The CDR3 is CASSFGSGEQYF. The CDR3 DNA sequence: TGTGCCAGCAGCTTCGGGTCGGGCGAGCAGTACTTC.

The chain is built from TRBV30 and TRBJ1-6, with 8 nucleotides matching TRBD1. CDR3 length equals 14 residues. V trimming: 4 bases; J trimming: 7 bases; junction bases outside the gene matches: 6. In germline, CDR1 is GTSNPN, CDR2 SVGIG (reference sequence). For the CDR3, the DNA is TGTGCCTGGAACCAGGGGGCGCGAAATTCACCCCTCCACTTT. Translation: CAWNQGARNSPLHF. Combining the CDR3 with reference TRBV30 and TRBJ1-6 gives the whole variable domain SQTIHQWPATLVQPVGSPLSLECTVEGTSNPNLYWYRQAAGRGLQLLFYSVGIGQISSEVPQNLSASRPQDRQFILSSKKLLLSDSGFYLCAWNQGARNSPLHFGNGTRLTVT.

The chain recombines TRBV12-3 or TRBV12-4 with TRBJ1-6; D is undetermined. The CDR3 has 13 amino acids. The ends were cut back, 9 bases at V and 6 bases at J, with 12 bases in the middle. Here the CDR3 DNA reads TGTGCCAGTAGTGCCGGAGCTAATTCACCCCTCCACTTT. Translating it yields CASSAGANSPLHF.

The chain links TRBV3-1 (or the pseudogene TRBV3-2) to TRBJ1-5; no reliable D call. There are 13 residues in the CDR3. Germline CDR1 and CDR2: LGHDT and YNNKEL (reference sequence). The ends were cut back, 3 bases at V and 6 bases at J, with 9 bases in the middle. The CDR3 region is CASSQVPTQPQHF. The CDR3 nucleotides read TGTGCCAGCAGCCAGGTTCCTACTCAGCCCCAGCATTTT.

The chain has TRBV6-5 and TRBJ2-7; a possible D gene is TRBD1 (5 bases). The CDR3 length is 14 residues. V was cut by 2 bases and J by 2 bases, with 10 bases left in between. The germline V gene has CDR1 MNHEY and CDR2 SVGAGI. CDR3 loop: CASSYAGLTYEQYF. In nucleotides, the CDR3 is TGTGCCAGCAGTTACGCAGGGCTGACCTACGAGCAGTACTTC.